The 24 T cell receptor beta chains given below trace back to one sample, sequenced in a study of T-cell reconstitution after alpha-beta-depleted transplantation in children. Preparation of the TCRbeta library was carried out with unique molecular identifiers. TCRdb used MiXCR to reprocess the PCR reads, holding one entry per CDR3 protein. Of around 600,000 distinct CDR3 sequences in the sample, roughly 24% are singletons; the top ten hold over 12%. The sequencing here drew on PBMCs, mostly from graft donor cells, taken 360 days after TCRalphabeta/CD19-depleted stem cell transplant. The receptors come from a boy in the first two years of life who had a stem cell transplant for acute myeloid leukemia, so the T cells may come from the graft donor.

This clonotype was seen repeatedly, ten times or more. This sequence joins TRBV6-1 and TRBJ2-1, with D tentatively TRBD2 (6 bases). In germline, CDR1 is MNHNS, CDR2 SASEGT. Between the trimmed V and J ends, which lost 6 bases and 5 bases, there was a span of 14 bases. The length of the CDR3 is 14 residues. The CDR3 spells CASRDLTSHNEQFF. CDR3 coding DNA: TGTGCCAGCAGAGATCTTACTAGCCACAATGAGCAGTTCTTC.

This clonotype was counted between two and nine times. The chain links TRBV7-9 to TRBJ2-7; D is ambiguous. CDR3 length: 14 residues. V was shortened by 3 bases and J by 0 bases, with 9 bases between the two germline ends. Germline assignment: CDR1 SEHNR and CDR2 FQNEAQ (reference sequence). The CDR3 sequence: CASSFPDGSYEQYF. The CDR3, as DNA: TGTGCCAGCAGCTTCCCCGACGGCTCCTACGAGCAGTACTTC.

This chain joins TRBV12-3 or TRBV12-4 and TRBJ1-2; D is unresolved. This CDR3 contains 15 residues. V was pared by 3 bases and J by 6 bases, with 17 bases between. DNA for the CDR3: TGTGCCAGCAGTTTCCAGACGCTGCCCGGGGATGGCTACACCTTC. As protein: CASSFQTLPGDGYTF.

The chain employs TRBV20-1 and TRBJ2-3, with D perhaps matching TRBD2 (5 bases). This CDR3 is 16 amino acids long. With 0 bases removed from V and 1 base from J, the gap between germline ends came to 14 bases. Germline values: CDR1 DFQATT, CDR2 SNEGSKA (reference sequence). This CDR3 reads CSARDSRRARTDTQYF. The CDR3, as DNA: TGCAGTGCTAGAGATAGTCGGCGGGCCCGCACAGATACGCAGTATTTT.

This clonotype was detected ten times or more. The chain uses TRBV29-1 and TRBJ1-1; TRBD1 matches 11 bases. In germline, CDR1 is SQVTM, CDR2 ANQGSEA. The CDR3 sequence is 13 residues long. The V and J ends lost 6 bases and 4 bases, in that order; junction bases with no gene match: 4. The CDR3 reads CSVVGTGGTEAFF. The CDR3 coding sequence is TGCAGCGTGGTGGGGACAGGGGGCACTGAAGCTTTCTTT.

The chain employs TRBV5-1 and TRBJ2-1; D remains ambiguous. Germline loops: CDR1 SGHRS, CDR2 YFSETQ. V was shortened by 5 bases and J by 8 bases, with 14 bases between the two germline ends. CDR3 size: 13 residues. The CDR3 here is CASSRKRGDEQFF. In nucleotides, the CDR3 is TGCGCCAGCAGTAGAAAGCGAGGCGATGAGCAGTTCTTC.

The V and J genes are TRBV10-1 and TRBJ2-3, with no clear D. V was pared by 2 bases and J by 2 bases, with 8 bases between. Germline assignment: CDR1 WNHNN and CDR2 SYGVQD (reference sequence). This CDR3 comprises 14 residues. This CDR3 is CASSEGIPTDTQYF. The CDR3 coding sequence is TGCGCCAGCAGTGAGGGGATCCCCACAGATACGCAGTATTTT.

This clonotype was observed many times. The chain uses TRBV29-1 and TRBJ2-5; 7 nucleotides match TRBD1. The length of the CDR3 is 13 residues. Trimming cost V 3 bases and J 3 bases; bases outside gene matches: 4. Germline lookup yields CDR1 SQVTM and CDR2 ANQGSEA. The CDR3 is CSVEDRRKETQYF. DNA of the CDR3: TGCAGCGTTGAGGACAGGAGGAAAGAGACCCAGTACTTC.

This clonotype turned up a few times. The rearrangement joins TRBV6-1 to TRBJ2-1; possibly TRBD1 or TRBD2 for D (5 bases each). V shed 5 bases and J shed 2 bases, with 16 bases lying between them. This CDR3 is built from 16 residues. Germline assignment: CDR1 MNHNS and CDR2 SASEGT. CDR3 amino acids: CASSLLGERTYNEQFF. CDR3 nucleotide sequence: TGTGCCAGCAGTCTCTTGGGGGAGAGAACCTACAATGAGCAGTTCTTC.

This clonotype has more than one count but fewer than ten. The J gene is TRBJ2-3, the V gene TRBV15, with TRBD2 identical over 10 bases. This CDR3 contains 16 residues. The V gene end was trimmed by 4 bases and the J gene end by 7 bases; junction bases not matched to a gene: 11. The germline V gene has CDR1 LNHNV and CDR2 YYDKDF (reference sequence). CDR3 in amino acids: CATSTHKLAGWNTQYF. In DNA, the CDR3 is TGTGCCACCAGCACCCACAAACTAGCGGGGTGGAATACGCAGTATTTT.

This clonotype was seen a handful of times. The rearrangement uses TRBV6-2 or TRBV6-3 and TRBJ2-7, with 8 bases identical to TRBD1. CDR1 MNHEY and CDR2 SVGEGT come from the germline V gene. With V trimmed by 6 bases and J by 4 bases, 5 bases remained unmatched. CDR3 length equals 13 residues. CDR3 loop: CASRRTGLYEQYF. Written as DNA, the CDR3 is TGTGCCAGCAGGAGGACAGGGTTATACGAGCAGTACTTC.

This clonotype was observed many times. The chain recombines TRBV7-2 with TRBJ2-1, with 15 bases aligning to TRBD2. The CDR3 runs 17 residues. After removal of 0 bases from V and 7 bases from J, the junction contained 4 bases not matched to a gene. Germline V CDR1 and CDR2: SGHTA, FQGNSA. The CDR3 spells CASSLAPGLAGGNEQFF. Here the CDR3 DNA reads TGTGCCAGCAGCTTAGCACCGGGACTAGCGGGGGGAAATGAGCAGTTCTTC.

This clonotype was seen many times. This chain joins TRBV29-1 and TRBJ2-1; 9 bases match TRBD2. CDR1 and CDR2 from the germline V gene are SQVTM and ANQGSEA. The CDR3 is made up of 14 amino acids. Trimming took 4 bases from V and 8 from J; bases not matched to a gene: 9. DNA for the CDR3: TGCAGCGTTGTTAGCGGGGGAGCTATTTATGAGCAGTTCTTC. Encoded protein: CSVVSGGAIYEQFF.

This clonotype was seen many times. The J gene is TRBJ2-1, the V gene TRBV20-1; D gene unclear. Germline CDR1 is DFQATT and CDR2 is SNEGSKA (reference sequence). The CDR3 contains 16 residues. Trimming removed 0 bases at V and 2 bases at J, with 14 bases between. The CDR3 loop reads CSARDLSPRPYNEQFF. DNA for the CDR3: TGCAGTGCTAGAGATCTATCCCCGAGGCCCTACAATGAGCAGTTCTTC.

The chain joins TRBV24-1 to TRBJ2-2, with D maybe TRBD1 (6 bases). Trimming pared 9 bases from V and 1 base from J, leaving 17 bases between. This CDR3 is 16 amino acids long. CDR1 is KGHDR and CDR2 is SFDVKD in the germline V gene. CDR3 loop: CATGTRTNLNTGELFF. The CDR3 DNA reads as TGTGCCACCGGGACAAGGACCAATCTGAACACCGGGGAGCTGTTTTTT.

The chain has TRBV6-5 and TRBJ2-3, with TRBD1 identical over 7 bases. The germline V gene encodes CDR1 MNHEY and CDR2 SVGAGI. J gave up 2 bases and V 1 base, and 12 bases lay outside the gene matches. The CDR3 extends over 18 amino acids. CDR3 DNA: TGTGCCAGCAGTTACTTACCCCCTACAGGGGTTTACACAGATACGCAGTATTTT. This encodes CASSYLPPTGVYTDTQYF.

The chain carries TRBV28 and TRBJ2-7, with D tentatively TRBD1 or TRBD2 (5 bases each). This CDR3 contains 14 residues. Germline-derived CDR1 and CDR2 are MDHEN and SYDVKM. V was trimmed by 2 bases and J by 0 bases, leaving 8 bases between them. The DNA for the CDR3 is TGTGCCAGCAGTTTAATGGGGGACTCCTACGAGCAGTACTTC. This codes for CASSLMGDSYEQYF.

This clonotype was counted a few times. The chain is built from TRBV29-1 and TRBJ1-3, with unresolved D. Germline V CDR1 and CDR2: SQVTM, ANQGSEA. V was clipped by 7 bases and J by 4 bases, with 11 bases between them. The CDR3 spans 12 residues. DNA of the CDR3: TGCAGCGCCTCAGGAATAGGAAACACCATATATTTT. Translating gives CSASGIGNTIYF.

The CDR3 region is CASSLADEYGEKLFF. The CDR3 nucleotides read TGTGCCAGCAGCTTAGCAGACGAGTACGGTGAAAAACTGTTTTTT. This chain connects TRBV7-8 to TRBJ1-4; D remains unclear. Per germline, CDR1 SGHVS and CDR2 FQNEAQ. V shed 0 bases and J shed 7 bases, with 12 bases lying between them. CDR3 length equals 15 residues. Based on the CDR3 plus reference TRBV7-8 and TRBJ1-4, the full variable domain is GAGVSQSPRYKVAKRGQDVALRCDPISGHVSLFWYQQALGQGPEFLTYFQNEAQLDKSGLPSDRFFAERPEGSVSTLKIQRTQQEDSAVYLCASSLADEYGEKLFFGSGTQLSVL.

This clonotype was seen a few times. The CDR3 coding sequence is TGCAGTGCTAGCCCTAGCGGCGAGAACACCGGGGAGCTGTTTTTT. Translated, it gives CSASPSGENTGELFF. V usage is TRBV20-1 and J usage is TRBJ2-2; 7 nucleotides align to TRBD2. The CDR3 has 15 amino acids. After removal of 3 bases from V and 1 base from J, the junction contained 5 bases not matched to a gene. CDR1 DFQATT and CDR2 SNEGSKA come from the germline V gene (reference sequence).

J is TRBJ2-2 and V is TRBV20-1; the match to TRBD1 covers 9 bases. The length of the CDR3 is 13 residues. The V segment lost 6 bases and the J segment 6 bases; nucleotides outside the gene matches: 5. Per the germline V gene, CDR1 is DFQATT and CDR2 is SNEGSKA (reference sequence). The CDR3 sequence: CSAAGQGAGELFF. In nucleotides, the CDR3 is TGCAGTGCAGCGGGACAGGGAGCCGGGGAGCTGTTTTTT.

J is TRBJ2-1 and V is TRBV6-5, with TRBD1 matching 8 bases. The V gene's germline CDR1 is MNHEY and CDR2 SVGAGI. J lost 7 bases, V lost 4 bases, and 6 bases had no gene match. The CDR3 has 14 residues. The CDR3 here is CASSFGQGRNEQFF. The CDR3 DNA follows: TGTGCCAGCAGTTTCGGACAGGGTAGGAATGAGCAGTTCTTC.

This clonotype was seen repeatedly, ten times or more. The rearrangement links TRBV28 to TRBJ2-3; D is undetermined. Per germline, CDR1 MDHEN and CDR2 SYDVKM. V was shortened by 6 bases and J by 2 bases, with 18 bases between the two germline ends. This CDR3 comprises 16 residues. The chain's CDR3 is CASRLRATRNTDTQYF. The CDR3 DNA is TGTGCCAGCAGGTTACGGGCCACCAGAAACACAGATACGCAGTATTTT. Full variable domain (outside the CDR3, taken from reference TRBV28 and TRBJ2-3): DVKVTQSSRYLVKRTGEKVFLECVQDMDHENMFWYRQDPGLGLRLIYFSYDVKMKEKGDIPEGYSVSREKKERFSLILESASTNQTSMYLCASRLRATRNTDTQYFGPGTRLTVL.

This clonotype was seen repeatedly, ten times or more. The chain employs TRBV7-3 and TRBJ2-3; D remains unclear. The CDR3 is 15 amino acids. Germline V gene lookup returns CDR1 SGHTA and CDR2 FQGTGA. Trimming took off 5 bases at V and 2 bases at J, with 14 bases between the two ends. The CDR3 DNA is TGTGCCAGCAGCATGACCTTTTCTACCACAGATACGCAGTATTTT. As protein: CASSMTFSTTDTQYF.